The rows below give T cell receptor beta chains drawn from one sample of a study of blood T cell repertoires in COVID-19. Repertoires were generated with immunoSEQ multiplex PCR, while TCRdb's copy carries only in-frame clones and drops some. The sample holds about 290,000 clones, around 90% seen once. Sequencing was carried out using PBMCs or T cells enriched from blood (not recorded which). All receptors derive from a woman in her thirties or forties who had recovered from COVID-19. CDR3s include the opening cysteine and the closing phenylalanine or tryptophan. A D gene is named only where the DNA matches it firmly. Not every row has a clone size; where given, it reads once, few, many or a size class.

j_call: TRBJ1-4; clone_size: NA; d_call: TRBD1; v_call: TRBV19; cdr3_length: 16; cdr3_aa: CASSRRDRGFNEKLFF; cdr3_nt: TGTGCCAGTAGTAGACGGGACAGGGGGTTTAATGAAAAACTGTTTTTT
j_call: TRBJ2-5; clone_size: NA; d_call: NA; v_call: TRBV7-8; cdr3_length: 13; cdr3_aa: CASSLGAQGTQYF; cdr3_nt: TGTGCCAGCAGCCTCGGAGCTCAAGGGACCCAGTACTTC
j_call: TRBJ2-5; clone_size: NA; d_call: NA; v_call: TRBV5-1; cdr3_length: 16; cdr3_aa: CASSLGVLAPHDDQYF; cdr3_nt: TGCGCCAGCAGCTTGGGGGTGCTAGCTCCTCATGATGACCAGTACTTC
j_call: TRBJ1-1; clone_size: NA; d_call: TRBD1; v_call: TRBV5-1; cdr3_length: 17; cdr3_aa: CASSLGQGLGLNTEAFF; cdr3_nt: TGCGCCAGCAGCTTGGGACAGGGGCTGGGGTTGAACACTGAAGCTTTCTTT
j_call: TRBJ1-6; clone_size: NA; d_call: NA; v_call: TRBV5-4; cdr3_length: 17; cdr3_aa: CASSPQNSAVGGSPLHF; cdr3_nt: TGTGCCAGCAGCCCCCAGAACAGCGCTGTAGGGGGTTCACCCCTCCACTTT
j_call: TRBJ1-6; clone_size: NA; d_call: TRBD1; v_call: TRBV4-1; cdr3_length: 18; cdr3_aa: CASSPVGAGGRNNSPLHF; cdr3_nt: TGCGCCAGCAGCCCCGTGGGTGCAGGGGGAAGAAATAATTCACCCCTCCACTTT
j_call: TRBJ2-1; clone_size: few; d_call: TRBD2; v_call: TRBV19; cdr3_length: 15; cdr3_aa: CAATRGVGVMNEQFF; cdr3_nt: TGTGCGGCTACCCGGGGGGTTGGGGTAATGAATGAGCAGTTCTTC
j_call: TRBJ1-5; clone_size: NA; d_call: NA; v_call: TRBV19; cdr3_length: 14; cdr3_aa: CASSRQNSNQPQHF; cdr3_nt: TGTGCCAGTAGTCGACAGAATAGCAATCAGCCCCAGCATTTT
j_call: TRBJ2-7; clone_size: NA; d_call: NA; v_call: TRBV11-2; cdr3_length: 14; cdr3_aa: CASSLEVGAYEQYF; cdr3_nt: TGTGCCAGCAGCTTAGAGGTGGGAGCCTACGAGCAGTACTTC
j_call: TRBJ2-1; clone_size: NA; d_call: NA; v_call: TRBV11-2; cdr3_length: 13; cdr3_aa: CASSFRETDEQFF; cdr3_nt: TGTGCCAGCAGCTTTAGGGAGACCGATGAGCAGTTCTTC
j_call: TRBJ2-7; clone_size: NA; d_call: NA; v_call: TRBV7-9; cdr3_length: 14; cdr3_aa: CASSFDGLDPEQYF; cdr3_nt: TGTGCCAGCAGCTTTGATGGACTCGACCCCGAGCAGTACTTC
j_call: TRBJ2-1; clone_size: few; d_call: TRBD2; v_call: TRBV7-3; cdr3_length: 16; cdr3_aa: CASSLTSGSGDNEQFF; cdr3_nt: TGTGCCAGCAGCTTAACTAGCGGGAGTGGGGACAATGAGCAGTTCTTC
j_call: TRBJ1-1; clone_size: once; d_call: NA; v_call: TRBV7-3; cdr3_length: 15; cdr3_aa: CASSLNRAKHTEAFF; cdr3_nt: TGTGCCAGCAGCTTAAACAGGGCAAAGCACACTGAAGCTTTCTTT
j_call: TRBJ2-7; clone_size: few; d_call: NA; v_call: TRBV11-2; cdr3_length: 15; cdr3_aa: CASSVDLGSSYEQYF; cdr3_nt: TGTGCCAGCAGCGTAGATTTAGGGAGCTCCTACGAGCAGTACTTC
j_call: TRBJ2-3; clone_size: NA; d_call: TRBD1; v_call: TRBV18; cdr3_length: 15; cdr3_aa: CASSLVGTETDTQYF; cdr3_nt: TGTGCCAGCTCACTAGTAGGGACAGAGACAGATACGCAGTATTTT
j_call: TRBJ1-2; clone_size: NA; d_call: NA; v_call: TRBV2; cdr3_length: 13; cdr3_aa: CASRAAANYGYTF; cdr3_nt: TGTGCCAGCAGGGCGGCAGCTAACTATGGCTACACCTTC
j_call: TRBJ2-7; clone_size: NA; d_call: TRBD2; v_call: TRBV6-5; cdr3_length: 13; cdr3_aa: CASSTSGPYEQYF; cdr3_nt: TGTGCCAGCAGTACTAGCGGCCCCTACGAGCAGTACTTC